The clone carrying this TCR beta chain turned up a few times. The CDR3 extends over 13 amino acids. Germline CDR1 is MRHNA and CDR2 is SNTAGT. V was clipped by 6 bases and J by 1 base, with 9 bases between them. Under the authors' procedure: Estimated nucleated cell counts came from reference gene primer amplification. Only in-frame clones appear in the TCRdb table, and some are missing; sequencing was by immunoSEQ multiplex PCR. For V, J and clone size, that table is used; D and trimming come from the DNA. The sample comprises some 160,000 clones, roughly 83% of which are singletons, and more than 1.5% rests with the top ten. The sample belongs to a study of blood T cell repertoires in COVID-19. Study information: Sample material is recorded as cDNA or gDNA derived from T cells, B-cell-depleted T cells, or PBMCs.

The clonotype originates from a human donor in a cohort sampled during active COVID-19. Material for sequencing was peripheral blood. The chain is built from TRBV6-4 and TRBJ1-1; D possibly corresponds to TRBD1 (6 bases). For the CDR3, the DNA is TGTGCCAGCAGGGACAGCGAGAACACTGAAGCTTTCTTT. The encoded protein is CASRDSENTEAFF.